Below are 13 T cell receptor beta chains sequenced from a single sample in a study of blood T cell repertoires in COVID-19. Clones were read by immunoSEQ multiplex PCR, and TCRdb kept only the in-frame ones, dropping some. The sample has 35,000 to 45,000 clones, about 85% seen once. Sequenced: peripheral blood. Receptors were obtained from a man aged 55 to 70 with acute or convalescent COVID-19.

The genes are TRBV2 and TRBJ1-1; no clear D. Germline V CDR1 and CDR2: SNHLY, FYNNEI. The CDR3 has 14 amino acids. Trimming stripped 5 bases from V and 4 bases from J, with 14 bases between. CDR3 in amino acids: CASSSRSRSTEAFF. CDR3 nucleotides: TGTGCCAGCAGTTCTAGGTCGAGGAGCACTGAAGCTTTCTTT.

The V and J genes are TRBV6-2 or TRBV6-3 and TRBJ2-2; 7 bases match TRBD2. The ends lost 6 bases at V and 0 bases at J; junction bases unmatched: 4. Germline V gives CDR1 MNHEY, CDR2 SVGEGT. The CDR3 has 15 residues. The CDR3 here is CASSFGLANTGELFF. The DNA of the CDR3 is TGTGCCAGCAGCTTTGGACTAGCGAACACCGGGGAGCTGTTTTTT.

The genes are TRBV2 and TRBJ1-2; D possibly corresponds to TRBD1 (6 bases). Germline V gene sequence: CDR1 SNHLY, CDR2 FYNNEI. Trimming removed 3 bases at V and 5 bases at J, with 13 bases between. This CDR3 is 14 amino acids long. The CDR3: CASSELDGTYGYTF. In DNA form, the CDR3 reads TGTGCCAGCAGTGAGTTGGACGGGACATATGGCTACACCTTC.

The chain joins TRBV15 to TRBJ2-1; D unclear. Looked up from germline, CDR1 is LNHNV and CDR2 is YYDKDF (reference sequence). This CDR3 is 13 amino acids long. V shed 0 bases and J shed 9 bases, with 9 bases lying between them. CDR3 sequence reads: CATSRDWSGEQFF. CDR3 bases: TGTGCCACCAGCAGAGATTGGTCAGGTGAGCAGTTCTTC.

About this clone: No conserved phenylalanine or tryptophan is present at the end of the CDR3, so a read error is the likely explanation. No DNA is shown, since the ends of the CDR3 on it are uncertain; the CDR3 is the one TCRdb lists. CDR3 region: CASSIVLGDLVS. This chain connects TRBV19 to TRBJ1-2. Including both end residues, the CDR3 is 12 amino acids long. Germline V lookup: CDR1 LNHDA, CDR2 SQIVND (reference sequence).

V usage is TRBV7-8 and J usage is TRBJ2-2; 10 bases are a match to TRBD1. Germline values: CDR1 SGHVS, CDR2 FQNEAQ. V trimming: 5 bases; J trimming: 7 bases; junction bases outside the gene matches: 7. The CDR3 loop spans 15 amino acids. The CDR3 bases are TGTGCCAGCAGCCTACGACAGGGGGCCAGCGGGGAGCTGTTTTTT. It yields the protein CASSLRQGASGELFF.

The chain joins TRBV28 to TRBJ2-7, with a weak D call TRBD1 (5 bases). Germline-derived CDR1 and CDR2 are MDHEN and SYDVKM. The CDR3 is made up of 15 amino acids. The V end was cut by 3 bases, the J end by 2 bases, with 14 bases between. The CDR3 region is CASSFITGRAYEQYF. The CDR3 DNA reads TGTGCCAGCAGTTTTATCACAGGACGAGCCTACGAGCAGTACTTC.

CDR3 in amino acids: CASSVLGEDTF. For the CDR3, the DNA is TGTGCCAGCAGTGTACTTGGAGAGGACACCTTC. The chain is built from TRBV2 and TRBJ1-2, with unresolved D. Germline CDR1 reads SNHLY; CDR2 reads FYNNEI. This CDR3 spans 11 amino acids. V gave up 4 bases and J gave up 12 bases, with 12 bases separating them.

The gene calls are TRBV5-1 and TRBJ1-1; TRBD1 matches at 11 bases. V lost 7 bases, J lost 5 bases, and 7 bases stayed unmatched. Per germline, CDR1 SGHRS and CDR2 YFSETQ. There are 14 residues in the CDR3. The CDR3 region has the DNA TGCGCCAGCTTACCGGGACAGGGGGGAACTGAAGCTTTCTTT. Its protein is CASLPGQGGTEAFF.

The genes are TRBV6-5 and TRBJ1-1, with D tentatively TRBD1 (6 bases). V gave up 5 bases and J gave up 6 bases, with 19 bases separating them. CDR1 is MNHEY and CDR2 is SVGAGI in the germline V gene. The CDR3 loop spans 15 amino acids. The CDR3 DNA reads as TGTGCCAGCAGTCGCGGGGGGGCCAGGAGGGCTGAAGCTTTCTTT. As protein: CASSRGGARRAEAFF.

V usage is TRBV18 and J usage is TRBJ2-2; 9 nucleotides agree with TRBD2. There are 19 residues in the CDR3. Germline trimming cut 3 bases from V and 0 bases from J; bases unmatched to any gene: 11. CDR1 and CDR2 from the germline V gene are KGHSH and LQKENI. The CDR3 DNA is TGTGCCAGCTCACCTCGACCGAGCGGGAGGTCTTCGAACACCGGGGAGCTGTTTTTT. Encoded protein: CASSPRPSGRSSNTGELFF.

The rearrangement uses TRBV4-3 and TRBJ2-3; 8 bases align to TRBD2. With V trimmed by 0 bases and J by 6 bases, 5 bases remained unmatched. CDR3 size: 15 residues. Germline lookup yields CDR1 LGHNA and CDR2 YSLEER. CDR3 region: CASSQDLSGSDTQYF. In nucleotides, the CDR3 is TGCGCCAGCAGCCAAGATTTGAGCGGGAGTGATACGCAGTATTTT.

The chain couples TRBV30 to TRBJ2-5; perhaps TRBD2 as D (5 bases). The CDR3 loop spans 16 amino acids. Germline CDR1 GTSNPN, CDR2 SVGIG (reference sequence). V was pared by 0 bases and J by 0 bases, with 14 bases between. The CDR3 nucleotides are TGTGCCTGGAGTGTACTAGAGATCCAGTACCAAGAGACCCAGTACTTC. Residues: CAWSVLEIQYQETQYF.